These 20 T cell receptor beta chains were all obtained from the same sample, sequenced in a study of blood T cell repertoires in COVID-19. Sequencing was performed with immunoSEQ multiplex PCR; in TCRdb, only in-frame clones are kept and a portion is missing. The sample has 340,000 or so clones; about 86% are singletons. The sequenced sample was peripheral blood. The receptors originated from a young man with active or convalescent COVID-19.

This clone appeared once. The chain recombines TRBV6-5 with TRBJ1-1; the D gene is possibly TRBD1 (5 bases). The CDR3 is 12 amino acids. CDR1 is MNHEY, CDR2 SVGAGI, per germline. Trimming took off 6 bases at V and 8 bases at J, with 13 bases between the two ends. CDR3 residues: CASSGGLLEAFF. Written as DNA, the CDR3 is TGTGCCAGCAGCGGGGGACTATTAGAAGCTTTCTTT.

This rearrangement joins TRBV13 to TRBJ2-7; TRBD1 matches 11 bases. V dropped 5 bases and J dropped 2; count of bases not matched to a gene: 8. The CDR3 is made up of 16 amino acids. Per germline, CDR1 PRHDT and CDR2 FYEKMQ (reference sequence). The CDR3 spells CASSPGTGGGTYEQYF. The CDR3 DNA sequence: TGTGCCAGCAGCCCAGGGACAGGGGGAGGTACCTACGAGCAGTACTTC.

The chain uses TRBV12-3 or TRBV12-4 and TRBJ1-2; 7 positions match TRBD1. Trimming cost V 5 bases and J 4 bases; bases outside gene matches: 4. CDR3 length: 13 residues. CDR3 sequence reads: CASSQQGTYGYTF. The CDR3, as DNA: TGTGCCAGCAGTCAACAGGGGACCTATGGCTACACCTTC.

The V and J genes are TRBV12-3 or TRBV12-4 and TRBJ2-1; 8 nucleotides match TRBD2. This CDR3 has 13 residues. J lost 9 bases, V lost 2 bases, and 3 bases had no gene match. The CDR3 sequence is CASSLSLAGEQFF. DNA of the CDR3: TGTGCCAGCAGTTTATCCCTAGCGGGTGAGCAGTTCTTC.

This clone was seen only once. V usage is TRBV4-2 and J usage is TRBJ2-2, with D unclear. The CDR3 loop spans 18 amino acids. Germline V gives CDR1 LGHNA, CDR2 YNFKEQ. Trimming pared 0 bases from V and 0 bases from J, leaving 14 bases between. In nucleotides, the CDR3 is TGTGCCAGCAGCCAAGATACGCAGGATTCCGCGAACACCGGGGAGCTGTTTTTT. As protein: CASSQDTQDSANTGELFF.

This chain uses TRBV15 with TRBJ2-5; 7 nucleotides agree with TRBD2. V gave up 4 bases and J gave up 7 bases; unmatched junction bases: 9. Per germline, CDR1 LNHNV and CDR2 YYDKDF (reference sequence). The CDR3 spans 14 residues. CDR3 region: CATSKGTTLGTQYF. The CDR3 DNA is TGTGCCACCAGCAAAGGGACTACCCTAGGGACCCAGTACTTC.

The chain combines TRBV11-3 with TRBJ2-2, with D perhaps matching TRBD2 (5 bases). Trimming cost V 1 base and J 6 bases, with 9 bases left between them. CDR1 SGHNT and CDR2 YENEEA come from the germline V gene. CDR3 size: 14 residues. The CDR3 DNA is TGTGCCAGCAGCTTAGTGGTCGGGGCCGGGGAGCTGTTTTTT. It translates to CASSLVVGAGELFF.

The chain has TRBV4-1 and TRBJ1-4; possibly TRBD1 for D (6 bases). V shed 4 bases and J shed 4 bases, with 13 bases lying between them. This CDR3 has 15 amino acids. The germline V gene has CDR1 MGHRA and CDR2 YSYEKL. CDR3 region: CASSRAGQFNEKLFF. The CDR3, as DNA: TGCGCCAGCAGCCGCGCCGGACAGTTTAATGAAAAACTGTTTTTT.

The J gene is TRBJ1-1, the V gene TRBV18; D not resolved. CDR1 is KGHSH and CDR2 is LQKENI in the germline V gene. The CDR3 spans 13 residues. V lost 3 bases and J lost 4, with 9 bases in between. CDR3 bases: TGTGCCAGCTCACCCGACGGCGGCACTGAAGCTTTCTTT. Protein sequence: CASSPDGGTEAFF.

CDR3 sequence reads: CASSLAQGGKWGNEQFF. In nucleotides, the CDR3 is TGTGCCAGCAGCTTAGCCCAAGGGGGAAAGTGGGGCAATGAGCAGTTCTTC. The chain recombines TRBV7-6 with TRBJ2-1; D is possibly TRBD1 (6 bases). V was trimmed by 0 bases and J by 6 bases, leaving 18 bases between them. CDR3 length: 17 residues. Germline V CDR1 and CDR2: SGHVS, FNYEAQ.

V is TRBV10-3 and J is TRBJ2-3, with TRBD2 matching over 12 bases. Germline CDR1 ENHRY, CDR2 SYGVKD. The CDR3 totals 17 residues. V shed 4 bases, J shed 2 bases, and the junction held 7 bases outside the gene matches. CDR3 sequence: CAISASTSGRNTDTQYF. As DNA, the CDR3 is TGTGCCATCAGTGCTTCGACTAGCGGGAGAAACACAGATACGCAGTATTTT.

V gene TRBV7-3 combines with J gene TRBJ2-7; D is uncertain. Trimming removed 3 bases from V and 6 bases from J, with 6 bases in between. From germline, CDR1 is SGHTA and CDR2 FQGTGA. The CDR3 runs to 11 residues. The CDR3 loop is CASSFRGEQYF. CDR3 nucleotides: TGTGCCAGCAGCTTTAGAGGCGAGCAGTACTTC.

The chain links TRBV6-5 to TRBJ1-6, with D possibly TRBD1 on 5 matching bases. The V and J ends lost 6 bases and 5 bases respectively, with 14 bases between them. The CDR3 contains 15 residues. Germline lookup yields CDR1 MNHEY and CDR2 SVGAGI. The CDR3 loop reads CASRMQGLNNSPLHF. The CDR3 DNA follows: TGTGCCAGCAGGATGCAGGGACTTAATAATTCACCCCTCCACTTT.

V gene TRBV5-6 combines with J gene TRBJ2-2; TRBD1 aligns across 7 bases. The CDR3 loop spans 17 amino acids. With V trimmed by 4 bases and J by 1 base, 10 bases remained unmatched. CDR1 and CDR2 (germline): SGHDT, YYEEEE. The DNA for the CDR3 is TGTGCCAGCAGCCCATTGACAGGGAATAGGAACACCGGGGAGCTGTTTTTT. It translates to CASSPLTGNRNTGELFF.

V gene TRBV6-5 combines with J gene TRBJ1-6; tentative D call: TRBD1 (5 bases). Germline CDR1 and CDR2: MNHEY and SVGAGI. Trimming removed 2 bases at V and 6 bases at J, with 14 bases between. This CDR3 has 16 amino acids. The CDR3 DNA reads as TGTGCCAGCAGTTACCCCATCCGACAGACTAATTCACCCCTCCACTTT. Encoded protein: CASSYPIRQTNSPLHF.

Notes on this clone: The sample holds other DNA sequences that translate to the same CDR3. This rearrangement joins TRBV5-4 to TRBJ2-7; possibly TRBD1 for D (5 bases). Germline values: CDR1 SGHNT, CDR2 YYREEE (reference sequence). The V end was cut by 0 bases, the J end by 1 base, with 11 bases between. The CDR3 extends over 15 amino acids. The CDR3 reads CASSLVAGSSYEQYF. The CDR3 coding sequence is TGTGCCAGCAGCTTGGTGGCAGGGTCGTCCTACGAGCAGTACTTC.

The rearrangement joins TRBV18 to TRBJ1-4; D not resolved. This CDR3 has 13 amino acids. CDR1 and CDR2 (germline): KGHSH, LQKENI. Trimming left V 3 bases short and J 2 bases short, with 4 bases between. The CDR3 loop reads CASSPSTNEKLFF. For the CDR3, the DNA is TGTGCCAGCTCACCGTCGACTAATGAAAAACTGTTTTTT.

This clone appeared once. V usage is TRBV5-1 and J usage is TRBJ1-1; TRBD1 is a possible D gene (6 bases). The CDR3 extends over 15 amino acids. Germline assignment: CDR1 SGHRS and CDR2 YFSETQ. Trimming removed 2 bases from V and 3 bases from J, with 14 bases in between. The CDR3 sequence: CASSFRGAGDTEAFF. For the CDR3, the DNA is TGCGCCAGCAGCTTTAGGGGAGCAGGGGACACTGAAGCTTTCTTT.

This rearrangement joins TRBV6-2 or TRBV6-3 to TRBJ2-2; 12 bases line up with TRBD2. Germline CDR1 reads MNHEY; CDR2 reads SVGEGT. V shed 2 bases, J shed 2 bases, and the junction held 9 bases outside the gene matches. This CDR3 has 19 residues. CDR3 sequence reads: CASSYTYRLAGANTGELFF. The CDR3 DNA follows: TGTGCCAGCAGTTACACATATCGACTAGCGGGGGCCAACACCGGGGAGCTGTTTTTT.

The chain carries TRBV28 and TRBJ2-7; possible D gene TRBD2, 5 bases. The germline V and J ends were trimmed by 10 bases and 2 bases, with 21 bases remaining between them. In germline, CDR1 is MDHEN, CDR2 SYDVKM. The CDR3 is made up of 15 amino acids. The chain's CDR3 is CATTHHQWRAYEQYF. DNA of the CDR3: TGTGCCACCACTCACCACCAGTGGCGGGCCTACGAGCAGTACTTC.